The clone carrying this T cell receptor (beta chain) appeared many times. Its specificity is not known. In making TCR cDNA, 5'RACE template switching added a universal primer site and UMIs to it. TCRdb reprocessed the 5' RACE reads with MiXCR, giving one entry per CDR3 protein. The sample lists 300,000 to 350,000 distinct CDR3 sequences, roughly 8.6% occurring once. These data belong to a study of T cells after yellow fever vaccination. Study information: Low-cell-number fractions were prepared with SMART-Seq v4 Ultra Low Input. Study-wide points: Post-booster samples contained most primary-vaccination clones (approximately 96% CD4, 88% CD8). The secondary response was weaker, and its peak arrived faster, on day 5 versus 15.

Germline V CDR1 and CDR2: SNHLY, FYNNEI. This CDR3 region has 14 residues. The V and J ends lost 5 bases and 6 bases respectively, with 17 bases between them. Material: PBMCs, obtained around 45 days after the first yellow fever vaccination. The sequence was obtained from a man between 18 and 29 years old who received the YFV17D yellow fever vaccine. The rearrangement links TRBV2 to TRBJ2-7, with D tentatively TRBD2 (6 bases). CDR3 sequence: CASSSGLGRGEQYF. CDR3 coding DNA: TGTGCCAGCAGTTCGGGACTGGGAAGGGGCGAGCAGTACTTC.